This T cell receptor beta chain was recorded in a study of blood T cell repertoires in COVID-19. The CDR3 consists of 14 residues. Trimming cost V 3 bases and J 2 bases, with 12 bases left between them. Germline V gene data show CDR1 as GTSNPN and CDR2 as SVGIG (reference sequence). Using immunoSEQ multiplex PCR, the repertoire was profiled, and TCRdb retains in-frame clones only, with some absent. The sample carries fewer than 350,000 clones, 70% to 90% recorded once. This sequence originates from a woman aged 40 to 49 who had recovered from COVID-19. Sample: PBMCs or T cells enriched from blood (not recorded which). This chain connects TRBV30 to TRBJ2-3; weak D call: TRBD2 (6 bases). The chain's CDR3 is CAWSQRALTDTQYF. CDR3 in DNA: TGTGCCTGGAGCCAGCGGGCCCTCACAGATACGCAGTATTTT. Full variable domain (remainder filled in from reference TRBV30 and TRBJ2-3): SQTIHQWPATLVQPVGSPLSLECTVEGTSNPNLYWYRQAAGRGLQLLFYSVGIGQISSEVPQNLSASRPQDRQFILSSKKLLLSDSGFYLCAWSQRALTDTQYFGPGTRLTVL.